Listed below are T cell receptor beta chains from one sample, sequenced in a study of blood T cell repertoires in COVID-19. The protocol was immunoSEQ multiplex PCR, while the TCRdb copy is restricted to in-frame clones and leaves out a portion. Here the sample spans about 210,000 clones, 84% being singletons. Sequencing was performed on peripheral blood. The receptors derive from a woman in her forties or fifties with active or convalescent COVID-19. Each CDR3 is given with its conserved first and last residue.

j_gene	v_gene	CDR3aa
TRBJ1-5	TRBV19	CASSMTGSRNQPQHF
TRBJ2-1	TRBV7-3	CASSKGLDEQFF
TRBJ1-4	TRBV4-1	CASSQDPSTNEKLFF
TRBJ1-1	TRBV28	CASSPAAGGRTEAFF
TRBJ1-1	TRBV2	CASSNRGGTEAFF
TRBJ1-2	TRBV19	CASSVGASGGYTF
TRBJ2-2	TRBV4-2	CASSQDLAGHTGELFF
TRBJ2-2	TRBV2	CASSEVTSSTGELFF
TRBJ2-1	TRBV7-8	CASSHLAGNEQFF
TRBJ2-2	TRBV11-2	CASAFPGRRLGTGELFF
TRBJ1-4	TRBV19	CASRGLRGKLFF
TRBJ1-5	TRBV2	CASSDSRNQPQHF
TRBJ2-7	TRBV7-6	CASSLGPTSTYEQYF
TRBJ1-3	TRBV29-1	CSVGSSGNTIYF
TRBJ2-5	TRBV18	CASSPPSGSETQYF
TRBJ2-5	TRBV2	CASSGSQETQYF
TRBJ1-3	TRBV6-5	CASRKADSGNTIYF
TRBJ1-4	TRBV7-9	CASSLGGSEEKLFF
TRBJ2-1	TRBV7-8	CASSTRGRGSYNEQFF
TRBJ1-4	TRBV11-2	CASRGEGLSEKLFF
TRBJ2-5	TRBV19	CASSIGGDRGETQYF
TRBJ1-5	TRBV24-1	CATSDPRQASNQPQHF
TRBJ2-3	TRBV7-8	CASSWGLAGGYRSTDTQYF
TRBJ2-5	TRBV7-3	CASSYGSGSEETQYF
TRBJ2-1	TRBV4-1	CASSGSAGSYNEQFF
TRBJ2-7	TRBV25-1	CASSDYGYEQYF
TRBJ1-1	TRBV5-1	CASSLEGTGGHEAFF
TRBJ1-5	TRBV7-6	CASSYSKGQPQHF
TRBJ2-3	TRBV7-2	CASSRSGRSEVDTQYF
TRBJ1-1	TRBV12-3/TRBV12-4	CASSLGGGTEAFF
TRBJ2-7	TRBV28	CASSQPTTRGGGGYEQYF
TRBJ1-1	TRBV5-1	CASSSGTQGSEAFF